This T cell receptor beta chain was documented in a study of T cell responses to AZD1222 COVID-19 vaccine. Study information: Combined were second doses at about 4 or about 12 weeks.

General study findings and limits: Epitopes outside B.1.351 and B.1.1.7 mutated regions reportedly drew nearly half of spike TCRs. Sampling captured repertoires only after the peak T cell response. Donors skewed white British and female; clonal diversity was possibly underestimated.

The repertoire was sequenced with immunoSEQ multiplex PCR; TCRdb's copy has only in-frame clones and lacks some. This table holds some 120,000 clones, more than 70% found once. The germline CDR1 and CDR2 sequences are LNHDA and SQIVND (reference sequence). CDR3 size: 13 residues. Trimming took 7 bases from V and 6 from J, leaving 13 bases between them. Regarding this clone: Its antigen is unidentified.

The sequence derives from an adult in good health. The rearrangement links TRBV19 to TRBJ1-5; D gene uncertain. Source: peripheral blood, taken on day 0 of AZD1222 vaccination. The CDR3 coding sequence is TGTGCCAGTACCCTCTCGAGGAGTCAGCCCCAGCATTTT. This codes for CASTLSRSQPQHF.